This entry features one T cell receptor beta chain sequence. Study members were between roughly 18 and 89 years old and lived in 20 to 30 US regions. Symptom resolution, clearance, or two negative PCRs marked the recovered donors of Cohort 3. Assay: immunoSEQ multiplex PCR; the TCRdb copy retains only in-frame clones and omits some. The data contain over 300,000 clones, 70% to 90% of them singletons. J gave up 5 bases and V 0 bases, and 5 bases lay outside the gene matches. Germline CDR1 reads SGDLS; CDR2 reads YYNGEE. This CDR3 spans 16 amino acids. The record originates from a study of blood T cell repertoires in COVID-19.

Sequenced sample: PBMCs or T cells enriched from blood (not recorded which). V gene TRBV9 combines with J gene TRBJ1-2; TRBD1 agrees at 12 bases. The receptor was derived from a man aged 25 to 45 who had recovered from COVID-19. CDR3 coding DNA: TGTGCCAGCAGCGTAGAGGGACAGGGGGCATTTTATGGCTACACCTTC. Residues: CASSVEGQGAFYGYTF.